The 2 T cell receptor beta chains presented below share a single source sample, sequenced in a study of metastatic and nonmetastatic thyroid tumors. MiXCR was used by TCRdb to re-call the PCR reads. This table holds about 14,000 clones, 15% to 20% found once. Every patient underwent thyroid surgery untreated. Sequencing was performed on blood. The receptors shown here come from a female donor with papillary thyroid cancer or a benign thyroid nodule (not recorded which). Some clones in this sample may be carry-over from other donors' samples.

The sample holds many counts of this clone. The chain links TRBV20-1 to TRBJ2-1, with 7 bases identical to TRBD2. Unmatched junction bases numbered 12, after V lost 1 base and J lost 9 bases. Germline CDR1 DFQATT, CDR2 SNEGSKA (reference sequence). The CDR3 runs 15 residues. The CDR3 DNA reads TGCAGTGCTAGAGTCCCTGAGCGGGGCCTCGCTGAGCAGTTCTTC. Protein: CSARVPERGLAEQFF.

This clone appeared many times. The V and J genes are TRBV2 and TRBJ1-3; TRBD1 aligns across 7 bases. The CDR3 runs 16 residues. V dropped 3 bases and J dropped 0; count of bases not matched to a gene: 5. In germline, CDR1 is SNHLY, CDR2 FYNNEI. CDR3 coding DNA: TGTGCCAGCAGTGAGGCGACAGGGCGCTCTGGAAACACCATATATTTT. Its translation is CASSEATGRSGNTIYF.